One and the same sample provided the 9 T cell receptor beta chains below, sequenced in a study of post-analysis software for immune sequencing data. Unique molecular identifiers were present in the TCR beta cDNA libraries. TCRdb itself ran the PCR reads through MiXCR, one entry per CDR3 protein. The sample has 700,000 to 800,000 distinct CDR3 sequences, roughly 29% seen once. Study-wide points: Patients used about 5 TRBV segments, including TRBV5-6, TRBV5-1 and TRBV20-1, more often than controls.

Their specific antigens are unknown. Material for sequencing was blood. The receptors stem from a girl between 10 and 17 years old with multiple sclerosis.

Ten or more counts support this clonotype. The V call is TRBV2, the J call TRBJ2-5; unclear D gene. The V end lost 3 bases, the J end lost 3 bases, and 2 bases lay between the germline ends. The CDR3 has 11 amino acids. The germline V gene has CDR1 SNHLY and CDR2 FYNNEI. The CDR3 loop is CASSEEETQYF. CDR3 sequence (DNA): TGTGCCAGCAGTGAGGAAGAGACCCAGTACTTC. Looking up the rest from reference TRBV2 and TRBJ2-5 gives the full variable domain: EPEVTQTPSHQVTQMGQEVILRCVPISNHLYFYWYRQILGQKVEFLVSFYNNEISEKSEIFDDQFSVERPDGSNFTLKIRSTKLEDSAMYFCASSEEETQYFGPGTRLLVL.

The sample holds many counts of this clonotype. This sequence joins TRBV6-5 and TRBJ2-7; D is ambiguous. This CDR3 is built from 14 residues. Germline lookup yields CDR1 MNHEY and CDR2 SVGAGI. V dropped 2 bases and J dropped 0 bases, with 8 bases sitting between them. The CDR3 nucleotides read TGTGCCAGCAGTTACCTGGCAGACTCCTACGAGCAGTACTTC. It encodes CASSYLADSYEQYF.

This clonotype occurred a few times. This chain joins TRBV29-1 and TRBJ1-2; a possible D gene is TRBD1 (6 bases). The V end was cut by 5 bases, the J end by 4 bases, with 17 bases between. Germline V gives CDR1 SQVTM, CDR2 ANQGSEA. There are 14 residues in the CDR3. The CDR3 here is CSVYFTGGSYGYTF. The CDR3 DNA is TGCAGCGTTTATTTTACCGGGGGCAGCTATGGCTACACCTTC.

This clonotype came up a few times. J is TRBJ2-4 and V is TRBV7-2, with TRBD1 matching 12 bases. The CDR3 has 18 residues. The V segment lost 5 bases and the J segment 3 bases; nucleotides outside the gene matches: 11. Germline CDR1 is SGHTA and CDR2 is FQGNSA. The CDR3 sequence is CASSPPGQGAGGKNIQYF. The CDR3 nucleotides are TGTGCCAGCAGCCCGCCGGGACAGGGGGCGGGAGGCAAAAACATTCAGTACTTC.

Points on this clonotype: At one of its ends the junction is not consistent with the germline gene, which may arise from a read error. This sequence joins TRBV7-8 and TRBJ2-1; 8 nucleotides match TRBD2. This CDR3 has 15 residues. Germline V gene data show CDR1 as SGHVS and CDR2 as FQNEAQ. The CDR3 sequence: CTSSPLERGYNEQFF. The CDR3 DNA sequence: TGTACCAGCAGCCCGCTGGAGCGGGGGTACAATGAGCAGTTCTTC.

This clonotype was recorded many times. The rearrangement links TRBV5-1 to TRBJ2-7; 8 nucleotides align to TRBD2. V lost 0 bases to trimming and J lost 2 bases; unmatched junction nucleotides: 10. CDR3 size: 17 residues. CDR1 SGHRS and CDR2 YFSETQ come from the germline V gene. The CDR3 here is CASSLVVSGTVPYEQYF. The DNA of the CDR3 is TGCGCCAGCAGCTTGGTTGTTAGCGGGACCGTTCCCTACGAGCAGTACTTC.

The V and J genes are TRBV29-1 and TRBJ1-5; D possibly corresponds to TRBD1 (5 bases). In germline, CDR1 is SQVTM, CDR2 ANQGSEA. The V end lost 5 bases, the J end lost 2 bases, and 10 bases lay between the germline ends. This CDR3 has 13 amino acids. CDR3 bases: TGCAGCGTTAAAGGGGTGGGCAATCAGCCCCAGCATTTT. This sequence encodes CSVKGVGNQPQHF.

The rearrangement links TRBV5-1 to TRBJ1-1; a possible D gene is TRBD1 (6 bases). Trimming stripped 6 bases from V and 4 bases from J, with 16 bases between. The CDR3 loop spans 14 amino acids. Germline CDR1 and CDR2: SGHRS and YFSETQ. CDR3 sequence reads: CASNGQQLGTEAFF. The CDR3 nucleotides are TGCGCCAGCAACGGACAGCAGCTGGGCACTGAAGCTTTCTTT.

This sequence joins TRBV3-1 and TRBJ1-1; possible D gene TRBD1, 5 bases. CDR3 length: 12 residues. In germline, CDR1 is LGHDT, CDR2 YNNKEL (reference sequence). Trimming removed 2 bases from V and 9 bases from J, with 10 bases in between. The chain's CDR3 is CASSQPGTQAFF. The DNA of the CDR3 is TGTGCCAGCAGCCAACCCGGGACTCAAGCTTTCTTT.